The clone carrying this T cell receptor beta chain was recorded a few times. The data stem from a study of blood T cells in healthy people across ages. For the second PCR, which ran for about 7 to 11 cycles, a sample-barcoded 5' primer and a J-beta primer mix were used. TCRdb passed the 5' RACE reads through MiXCR, listing each CDR3 protein once. The sample includes about 1.1 million distinct CDR3 sequences, under 40% seen only once; the top ten take about 12%. The sequenced material came from blood. The receptor comes from a man between 18 and 29 years old in good health.

CDR3 nucleotides: TGTGCCAGCAGTGAATCGGTCGACCCCCAAGAGACCCAGTACTTC. Translating gives CASSESVDPQETQYF. The chain joins TRBV25-1 to TRBJ2-5; D is ambiguous. This CDR3 is built from 15 residues. The germline gives CDR1 MGHDK, CDR2 SYGVNS. The V end was cut by 1 base, the J end by 1 base, with 10 bases between.